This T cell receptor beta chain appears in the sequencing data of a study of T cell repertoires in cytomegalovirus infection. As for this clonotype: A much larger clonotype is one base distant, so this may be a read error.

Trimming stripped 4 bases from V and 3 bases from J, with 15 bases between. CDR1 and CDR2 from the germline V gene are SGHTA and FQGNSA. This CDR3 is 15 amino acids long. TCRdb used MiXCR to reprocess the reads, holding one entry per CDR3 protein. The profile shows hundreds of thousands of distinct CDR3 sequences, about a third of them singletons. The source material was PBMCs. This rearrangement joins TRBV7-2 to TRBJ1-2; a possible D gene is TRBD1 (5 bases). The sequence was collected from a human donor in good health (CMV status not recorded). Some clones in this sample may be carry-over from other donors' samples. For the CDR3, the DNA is TGTGCCAGCAGCTCATCTTGGCAGGGCGACTATGGCTACACCTTC. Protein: CASSSSWQGDYGYTF.